Listed below are T cell receptor beta chains from one sample, sequenced in a study of blood T cell repertoires in COVID-19. TCRdb's copy holds only in-frame clones and misses some; the assay was immunoSEQ multiplex PCR. The sample consists of under 60,000 clones, approximately 80% of them appearing once. Sequencing was done on a sample of peripheral blood. The receptors were gathered from a human donor with active or convalescent COVID-19. The donor label of this sample is uncertain. CDR3s include the opening cysteine and the closing phenylalanine or tryptophan. The order of the fields is D gene, V gene, clone size, J gene, CDR3 DNA, CDR3 protein. The D gene is left open where the match is weak. Part of the rows lack a size; the others show once, few, many or a class for expanded clones.

D: -; V: TRBV10-3; size: -; J: TRBJ1-1; DNA: TGTGCCATCACCGGGGGGAGGGATAACACTGAAGCTTTCTTT; CDR3: CAITGGRDNTEAFF
D: TRBD1; V: TRBV7-8; size: -; J: TRBJ1-1; DNA: TGTGCCAGCAGCTTAACGGGACAGGGGGTCACTGAAGCTTTCTTT; CDR3: CASSLTGQGVTEAFF
D: -; V: TRBV5-1; size: few; J: TRBJ2-2; DNA: TGCGCCAGCAGCTTGCCGACAGACACCGGGGAGCTGTTTTTT; CDR3: CASSLPTDTGELFF
D: -; V: TRBV5-4; size: -; J: TRBJ2-5; DNA: TGTGCCAGCAGCTTAGTCTTAGGGAGACGAGAGACCCAGTACTTC; CDR3: CASSLVLGRRETQYF
D: -; V: TRBV18; size: -; J: TRBJ1-2; DNA: TGTGCCAGCTCACCAACACAGGACACCTTTGGGGGCTACACCTTC; CDR3: CASSPTQDTFGGYTF
D: TRBD2; V: TRBV6-5; size: -; J: TRBJ2-7; DNA: TGTGCCAGCAGTTATTGCGGGAGGGCCTACGAGCAGTACTTC; CDR3: CASSYCGRAYEQYF
D: -; V: TRBV19; size: -; J: TRBJ2-5; DNA: TGTGCCAGTAGTGTCCTAGCAGCCCAAGAGACCCAGTACTTC; CDR3: CASSVLAAQETQYF
D: TRBD1; V: TRBV18; size: -; J: TRBJ1-2; DNA: TGTGCCAGCTCACCCCAAGCCAACAGGGGGCAAGGCTACACCTTC; CDR3: CASSPQANRGQGYTF
D: TRBD1; V: TRBV5-1; size: -; J: TRBJ2-6; DNA: TGCGCCAGCAGAGAGGGACAGATAAGCTCTGGGGCCAACGTCCTGACTTTC; CDR3: CASREGQISSGANVLTF
D: TRBD2; V: TRBV19; size: -; J: TRBJ2-1; DNA: TGTGCCAGTAGTACCTCATGGGGCGGGAGGACTAATGAGCAGTTCTTC; CDR3: CASSTSWGGRTNEQFF
D: TRBD1; V: TRBV18; size: -; J: TRBJ2-7; DNA: TGTGCCAGCTCACCATCGAGAGGAGACAGGGGGAGTTACGAGCAGTACTTC; CDR3: CASSPSRGDRGSYEQYF
D: -; V: TRBV14; size: -; J: TRBJ2-3; DNA: TGTGCCAGCAGCTTCGGACGGAGGGCAGATACGCAGTATTTT; CDR3: CASSFGRRADTQYF
D: -; V: TRBV3-1/TRBV3-2; size: -; J: TRBJ2-2; DNA: TGTGCCAGCAGCCATTCCACACCCAACACCGGGGAGCTGTTTTTT; CDR3: CASSHSTPNTGELFF
D: TRBD1; V: TRBV6-5; size: -; J: TRBJ1-5; DNA: TGTGCCAGCAGCATTACGCACAGGGGGCTTCAGCCCCAGCATTTT; CDR3: CASSITHRGLQPQHF
D: -; V: TRBV28; size: -; J: TRBJ1-1; DNA: TGTGCCAGCAGGACAGGTACGAACACTGAAGCTTTCTTT; CDR3: CASRTGTNTEAFF
D: -; V: TRBV9; size: few; J: TRBJ2-2; DNA: TGTGCCAGCAGCGTAGCTCTCGGGGAGCTGTTTTTT; CDR3: CASSVALGELFF
D: -; V: TRBV9; size: -; J: TRBJ1-1; DNA: TGTGCCAGCAGCCCAAAGGGCGGGGTTAACACTGAAGCTTTCTTT; CDR3: CASSPKGGVNTEAFF
D: -; V: TRBV4-1; size: -; J: TRBJ2-7; DNA: TGCGCCAGCAGCCAAGATGAACAGGTGCGCGAGCAGTACTTC; CDR3: CASSQDEQVREQYF
D: TRBD1; V: TRBV3-1/TRBV3-2; size: -; J: TRBJ1-1; DNA: TGTGCCAGCAGCCTCTTTGACAGGGGCCCTGGAGCTTTCTTT; CDR3: CASSLFDRGPGAFF
D: -; V: TRBV11-3; size: -; J: TRBJ2-7; DNA: TGTGCCAGCAGCTTATTCCGAGGAGGGGGCAACTACGAGCAGTACTTC; CDR3: CASSLFRGGGNYEQYF
D: -; V: TRBV2; size: few; J: TRBJ2-7; DNA: TGTGCCAGCAGTGGGACAGTCTACGAGCAGTACTTC; CDR3: CASSGTVYEQYF
D: TRBD1; V: TRBV6-5; size: -; J: TRBJ1-5; DNA: TGTGCCAGCACTACAGGGGGAGGTCAGCCCCAGCATTTT; CDR3: CASTTGGGQPQHF
D: TRBD1; V: TRBV29-1; size: -; J: TRBJ2-7; DNA: TGCAGCGTTGGAGGGACAGGGGGGAGTCACGAGCAGTACTTC; CDR3: CSVGGTGGSHEQYF
D: TRBD1; V: TRBV6-5; size: -; J: TRBJ1-5; DNA: TGTGCCAGCAGTTCCGGGACAGGGGAGAGCAATCAGCCCCAGCATTTT; CDR3: CASSSGTGESNQPQHF
D: TRBD2; V: TRBV5-1; size: -; J: TRBJ2-1; DNA: TGCGCCAGCAGCTTGGGACTAGCTTCGGATGAGCAGTTCTTC; CDR3: CASSLGLASDEQFF
D: TRBD2; V: TRBV29-1; size: -; J: TRBJ2-3; DNA: TGCAGCGTTGAAGGTGCAGCGGGATCCCCAGATACGCAGTATTTT; CDR3: CSVEGAAGSPDTQYF
D: -; V: TRBV19; size: -; J: TRBJ1-1; DNA: TGTGCCAGTAGTATAGCCGGGGAAGCTTTCTTT; CDR3: CASSIAGEAFF
D: TRBD1; V: TRBV19; size: -; J: TRBJ1-1; DNA: TGTGCCAGTAGTATCCAAGGACAGGGTGTTGTAGCTTTCTTT; CDR3: CASSIQGQGVVAFF
D: TRBD2; V: TRBV7-2; size: -; J: TRBJ2-7; DNA: TGTGCCAGCAGCTTGGGCACTAGCGGGAGGGCCTACGAGCAGTACTTC; CDR3: CASSLGTSGRAYEQYF
D: -; V: TRBV19; size: -; J: TRBJ2-7; DNA: TGTGCCAGTAGTATTTTAAGCGACCCAATCTACGAGCAGTACTTC; CDR3: CASSILSDPIYEQYF
D: -; V: TRBV4-2; size: -; J: TRBJ1-4; DNA: TGTGCCAGCAGCCCGCATTTAGGCAGCGAGTTTGACGAAAAACTGTTTTTT; CDR3: CASSPHLGSEFDEKLFF
D: -; V: TRBV3-1/TRBV3-2; size: once; J: TRBJ1-4; DNA: TGTGCCAGCAGCCAGGGAACAGGGTCTACTAATGAAAAACTGTTTTTT; CDR3: CASSQGTGSTNEKLFF
D: -; V: TRBV24-1; size: -; J: TRBJ1-6; DNA: TGTGCCACCAGTGATTTGGATAGTGCAGGCCGTTGGAATTCACCCCTCCACTTT; CDR3: CATSDLDSAGRWNSPLHF
D: -; V: TRBV5-1; size: -; J: TRBJ2-7; DNA: TGCGCCAGCAGCTTGGGTAGTTCCCTCTACGAGCAGTACTTC; CDR3: CASSLGSSLYEQYF
D: -; V: TRBV5-5; size: -; J: TRBJ2-7; DNA: TGTGCCAGCAGCTATGCCCGACAGGATAGCCACGAGCAGTACTTC; CDR3: CASSYARQDSHEQYF
D: -; V: TRBV7-2; size: -; J: TRBJ2-6; DNA: TGTGCCAGCAGCTGGGGGCCAGGGCGGACCAACGTCCTGACTTTC; CDR3: CASSWGPGRTNVLTF
D: TRBD2; V: TRBV25-1; size: -; J: TRBJ2-1; DNA: TGTGCCAGCAGTGTGGCACTAGCGGGAGTAAATGAGCAGTTCTTC; CDR3: CASSVALAGVNEQFF
D: TRBD1; V: TRBV9; size: -; J: TRBJ2-5; DNA: TGTGCCAGCAGCGGACAGGGGGCTGGTGAGACCCAGTACTTC; CDR3: CASSGQGAGETQYF
D: TRBD2; V: TRBV5-8; size: -; J: TRBJ2-3; DNA: TGTGCCAGCAGCTTGGGGACTAGGTCAAGGACAGATACGCAGTATTTT; CDR3: CASSLGTRSRTDTQYF
D: -; V: TRBV4-2; size: -; J: TRBJ2-7; DNA: TGTGCCAGCAGCCAAGACCAGCGAGAGCACGTCGAGCAGTACTTC; CDR3: CASSQDQREHVEQYF
D: -; V: TRBV19; size: -; J: TRBJ2-5; DNA: TGTGCCAGTAGTCCAAAAGAGACCCAGTACTTC; CDR3: CASSPKETQYF
D: TRBD1; V: TRBV3-1/TRBV3-2; size: -; J: TRBJ2-5; DNA: TGTGCCAGCAGCCAAGCCGGGACAGGGGGCGCGGAGACCCAGTACTTC; CDR3: CASSQAGTGGAETQYF
D: -; V: TRBV14; size: -; J: TRBJ1-1; DNA: TGTGCCAGCAGCCGCTTAGATTCAGGGACTAAAGCTTTCTTT; CDR3: CASSRLDSGTKAFF
D: TRBD1; V: TRBV10-3; size: -; J: TRBJ1-2; DNA: TGTGCCATCAGTGTTGCAGGGGGAGTGGATGGCTACACCTTC; CDR3: CAISVAGGVDGYTF
D: -; V: TRBV27; size: -; J: TRBJ2-5; DNA: TGTGCCAGCAGTCTTCCCCAGGGGACCCAGTACTTC; CDR3: CASSLPQGTQYF
D: -; V: TRBV9; size: -; J: TRBJ2-1; DNA: TGTGCCAGCAGCGGGGGGCAGGGGCCCTACAATGAGCAGTTCTTC; CDR3: CASSGGQGPYNEQFF
D: -; V: TRBV15; size: -; J: TRBJ1-5; DNA: TGTGCCACCAGCAGGGGCTTAAGCAATCAGCCCCAGCATTTT; CDR3: CATSRGLSNQPQHF
D: -; V: TRBV6-5; size: few; J: TRBJ1-1; DNA: TGTGCCAGCAACCTACGACAGAGGAACACTGAAGCTTTCTTT; CDR3: CASNLRQRNTEAFF
D: -; V: TRBV30; size: -; J: TRBJ1-1; DNA: TGTGCCTGGAGTGTAGCCGGGGCCGGGACACGTAAAGCTTTCTTT; CDR3: CAWSVAGAGTRKAFF
D: TRBD1; V: TRBV30; size: -; J: TRBJ1-2; DNA: TGTGCCTGGCTCTTCTCTACAGGGGACTATGGCTACACCTTC; CDR3: CAWLFSTGDYGYTF
D: TRBD2; V: TRBV27; size: -; J: TRBJ2-1; DNA: TGTGCCAGCAGCCCCGGGACTAGCGGGAGGTACTACGAGCAGTTCTTC; CDR3: CASSPGTSGRYYEQFF
D: -; V: TRBV25-1; size: -; J: TRBJ2-2; DNA: TGTGCCAGCAGTGATCCCGGAGGGGGCCCCACCGGGGAGCTGTTTTTT; CDR3: CASSDPGGGPTGELFF